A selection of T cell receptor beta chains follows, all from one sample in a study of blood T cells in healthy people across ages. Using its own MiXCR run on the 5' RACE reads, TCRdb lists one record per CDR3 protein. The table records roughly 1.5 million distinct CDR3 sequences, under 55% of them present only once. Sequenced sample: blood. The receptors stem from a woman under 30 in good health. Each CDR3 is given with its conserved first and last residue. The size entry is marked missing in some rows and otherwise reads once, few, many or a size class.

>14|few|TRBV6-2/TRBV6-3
CASTRDYLRDTQYF
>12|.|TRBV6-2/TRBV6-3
CAARRTNEKLFF
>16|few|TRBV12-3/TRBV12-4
CASSSSSGGAKKTQYF
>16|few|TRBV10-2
CASGTGGAGSNQPQHF
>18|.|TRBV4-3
CASNQDGGWRSPYNEQFF
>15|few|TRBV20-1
CSARDPSGAQETQYF
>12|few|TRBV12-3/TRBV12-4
CASRQGVVGYTF
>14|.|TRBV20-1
CSARGGENSYEQYF
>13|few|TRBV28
CASSSTGVVGYTF
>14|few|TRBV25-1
CASSEAGPQTGYTF
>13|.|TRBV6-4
CASSEIPGLEQFF
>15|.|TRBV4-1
CASSQERGLTGTQYF
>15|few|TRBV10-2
CASSGTGGGGEKLFF
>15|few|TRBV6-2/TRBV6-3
CASSPERLGTDTQYF
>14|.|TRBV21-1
CASNATGAYNEQFF
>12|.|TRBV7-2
CASSQWVNEQFF
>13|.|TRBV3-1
CASSHRSAGEQFF
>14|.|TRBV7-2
CASSPSGGNQPQHF
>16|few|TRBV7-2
CASSLGVRQGAETQYF
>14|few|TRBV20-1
CSARGTSGGNTQYF
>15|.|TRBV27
CASSSGTSPTNEQFF
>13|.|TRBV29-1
CSVAGQTNTEAFF
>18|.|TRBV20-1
CSARDLFHGSSIGDEQYF
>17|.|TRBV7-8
CASTISPGTGHSYEQYF
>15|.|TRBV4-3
CASSQDPSTYNEQFF
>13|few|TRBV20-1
CSARDEGSYEQYF
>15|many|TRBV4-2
CASSQESGSSYEQYF
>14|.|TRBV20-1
CSARDEGQPYEQYF
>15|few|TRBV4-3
CASSQDVSSFETQYF
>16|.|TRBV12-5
CASGLGQGSAYNEQFF
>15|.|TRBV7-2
CASSLGRLADNEQFF
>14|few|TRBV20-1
CSASIAGGAYEQYF
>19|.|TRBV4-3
CASSQDRVGRQSGANVLTF